This entry features one T cell receptor beta chain sequence. This record belongs to a study of blood T cell repertoires in COVID-19. The CDR3 runs to 15 residues. The germline CDR1 and CDR2 sequences are MGHRA and YSYEKL. The V end was cut by 3 bases, the J end by 4 bases, with 12 bases between. This table comes from immunoSEQ multiplex PCR, and its TCRdb copy is limited to in-frame clones, with some not included. The data show about 230,000 clones, 80% to 90% seen once. The gene calls are TRBV4-1 and TRBJ2-2; TRBD1 is a possible D gene (5 bases). This receptor was taken from a woman aged 40 to 50 who had recovered from COVID-19. Sequences were obtained from peripheral blood. The CDR3 DNA is TGCGCCAGCAGCCACCAACCTGGGGCCACCGGGGAGCTGTTTTTT. Protein: CASSHQPGATGELFF.